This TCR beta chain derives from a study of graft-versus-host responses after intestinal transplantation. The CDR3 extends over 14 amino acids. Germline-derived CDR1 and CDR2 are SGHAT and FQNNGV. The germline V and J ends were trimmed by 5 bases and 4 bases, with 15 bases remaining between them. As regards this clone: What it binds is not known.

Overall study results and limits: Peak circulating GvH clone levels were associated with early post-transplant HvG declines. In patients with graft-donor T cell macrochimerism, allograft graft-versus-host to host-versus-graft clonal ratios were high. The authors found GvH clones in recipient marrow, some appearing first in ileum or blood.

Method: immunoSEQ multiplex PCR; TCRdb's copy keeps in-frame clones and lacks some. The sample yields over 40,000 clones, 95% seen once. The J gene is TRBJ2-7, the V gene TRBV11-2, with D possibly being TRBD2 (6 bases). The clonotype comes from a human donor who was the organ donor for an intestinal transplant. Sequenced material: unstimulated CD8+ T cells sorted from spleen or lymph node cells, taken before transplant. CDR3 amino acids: CASSQNSGWYEQYF. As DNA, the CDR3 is TGTGCCAGCAGCCAAAACAGCGGGTGGTACGAGCAGTACTTC.